This TCR beta chain came from a study of T cell responses to AZD1222 COVID-19 vaccine. Broader study findings: Among AZD1222 vaccinees, only six were seropositive at baseline. Dominant at 160-218 and 743-854, vaccine-associated CD4 TCRs also spanned spike.

Combined were second doses at about 4 or about 12 weeks. The data were produced by immunoSEQ multiplex PCR, yet TCRdb's version contains in-frame clones alone and is incomplete. The table lists around 150,000 clones, about nine tenths of them singletons, with approximately 6.2% in the top ten. Points on this clone: What it binds is unknown.

Germline V gene sequence: CDR1 SGHTA, CDR2 FQGNSA. The CDR3 consists of 13 residues. With 5 bases clipped from V and 6 bases from J, the junction kept 6 bases outside the gene matches. This chain connects TRBV7-2 to TRBJ1-1, with TRBD1 matching 7 bases. This sequence was found in an adult who received the AZD1222 COVID-19 vaccine. This material consisted of peripheral blood, taken 28 days after the second AZD1222 dose. The CDR3 DNA reads TGTGCCAGCAGCCCCCGACAGGGTCCTGAAGCTTTCTTT. It codes for CASSPRQGPEAFF.